The 30 T cell receptor beta chains below all came from one sample that was sequenced in a study of CD8 T cells in ankylosing spondylitis. TCRdb used MiXCR to reprocess the 5' RACE reads, holding one entry per CDR3 protein. The sample carries around 150,000 distinct CDR3 sequences, around 45% recorded once. The sample comprised synovial fluid, either unsorted or a sorted T cell fraction (not recorded which). Receptors originate from a male donor with ankylosing spondylitis.

V usage is TRBV6-4 and J usage is TRBJ2-1, with 10 bases that match TRBD2. Germline CDR1 is MRHNA and CDR2 is SNTAGT. With V trimmed by 0 bases and J by 0 bases, 5 bases remained unmatched. The CDR3 consists of 18 residues. In nucleotides, the CDR3 is TGTGCCAGCAGTGACTCGAGCCCTAGCGGGAGCTCCTACAATGAGCAGTTCTTC. This gives the protein CASSDSSPSGSSYNEQFF.

The table lists this clonotype with a few counts. The chain is built from TRBV14 and TRBJ2-2; TRBD2 is a possible D gene (5 bases). Trimming removed 0 bases at V and 4 bases at J, with 9 bases between. The germline CDR1 and CDR2 sequences are SGHDN and FVKESK. The CDR3 totals 15 residues. CDR3 sequence reads: CASSQEGSPTGELFF. DNA for the CDR3: TGTGCCAGCAGCCAAGAGGGGAGCCCCACCGGGGAGCTGTTTTTT.

The rearrangement links TRBV7-6 to TRBJ2-7, with TRBD1 matching over 8 bases. Germline V gene data show CDR1 as SGHVS and CDR2 as FNYEAQ. Trimming removed 5 bases from V and 6 bases from J; junction bases left unmatched: 12. There are 15 residues in the CDR3. CDR3 protein: CASSPTAPTGGEQYF. The CDR3 DNA sequence: TGTGCCAGCAGCCCCACTGCTCCCACAGGGGGCGAGCAGTACTTC.

The CDR3 DNA reads as TGTGCCACCAGCGCTCCCGGGAGTGGAGATACGCAGTATTTT. The encoded protein is CATSAPGSGDTQYF. V gene TRBV15 combines with J gene TRBJ2-3, with D perhaps TRBD2 (6 bases). With 5 bases removed from V and 5 bases from J, the gap between germline ends came to 14 bases. Germline V gene sequence: CDR1 LNHNV, CDR2 YYDKDF (reference sequence). The CDR3 runs to 14 residues. Based on the CDR3 plus reference TRBV15 and TRBJ2-3, the full variable domain is DAMVIQNPRYQVTQFGKPVTLSCSQTLNHNVMYWYQQKSSQAPKLLFHYYDKDFNNEADTPDNFQSRRPNTSFCFLDIRSPGLGDTAMYLCATSAPGSGDTQYFGPGTRLTVL.

This clonotype has more than one count but fewer than ten. The gene calls are TRBV6-4 and TRBJ2-3; 7 nucleotides align to TRBD2. V dropped 3 bases and J dropped 2; count of bases not matched to a gene: 5. Germline CDR1 reads MRHNA; CDR2 reads SNTAGT. The CDR3 consists of 15 residues. CDR3 loop: CASSEWTRDTDTQYF. The CDR3 nucleotides are TGTGCCAGCAGTGAGTGGACTAGAGACACAGATACGCAGTATTTT.

The DNA for the CDR3 is TGTGCCAGCAGGGAGCCTTTCGCAGGTACTATACCGGCCTACAATGAGCAGTTCTTC. This gives the protein CASREPFAGTIPAYNEQFF. The rearrangement joins TRBV9 to TRBJ2-1; no reliable D call. The CDR3 contains 19 residues. The V gene lost 5 bases and the J gene lost 2 bases, with 26 bases spanning the gap. From germline, CDR1 is SGDLS and CDR2 YYNGEE.

The chain carries TRBV7-6 and TRBJ2-2; 7 bases are a match to TRBD2. Germline trimming cut 2 bases from V and 1 base from J; bases unmatched to any gene: 10. This CDR3 region has 18 residues. Germline CDR1 reads SGHVS; CDR2 reads FNYEAQ. CDR3 sequence reads: CASSLLTPTGGNTGELFF. CDR3 nucleotide sequence: TGTGCCAGCAGCTTATTGACTCCAACGGGAGGGAACACCGGGGAGCTGTTTTTT. The full variable domain, in which reference TRBV7-6 and TRBJ2-2 provide the parts outside the CDR3, is GAGVSQSPRYKVTKRGQDVALRCDPISGHVSLYWYRQALGQGPEFLTYFNYEAQQDKSGLPNDRFSAERPEGSISTLTIQRTEQRDSAMYRCASSLLTPTGGNTGELFFGEGSRLTVL.

The rearrangement joins TRBV28 to TRBJ2-4; tentative D call: TRBD1 (5 bases). This CDR3 comprises 16 residues. The germline V gene has CDR1 MDHEN and CDR2 SYDVKM. V was trimmed by 11 bases and J by 0 bases, leaving 20 bases between them. The CDR3 protein is CAAKGHRALAKNIQYF. The CDR3 coding sequence is TGTGCCGCCAAGGGGCACAGAGCACTAGCCAAAAACATTCAGTACTTC. The full variable domain, with the rest looked up from reference TRBV28 and TRBJ2-4, is DVKVTQSSRYLVKRTGEKVFLECVQDMDHENMFWYRQDPGLGLRLIYFSYDVKMKEKGDIPEGYSVSREKKERFSLILESASTNQTSMYLCAAKGHRALAKNIQYFGAGTRLSVL.

This chain connects TRBV15 to TRBJ2-5, with D perhaps assigned TRBD1 or TRBD2 (6 bases each). Germline CDR1 reads LNHNV; CDR2 reads YYDKDF (reference sequence). V was clipped by 5 bases and J by 0 bases, with 16 bases between them. The CDR3 loop spans 16 amino acids. In DNA form, the CDR3 reads TGTGCCACCAGCTCAGTCGGGGGCCTGTACCAAGAGACCCAGTACTTC. Translating gives CATSSVGGLYQETQYF.

This clonotype was observed a few times. The V gene is TRBV12-3 or TRBV12-4, the J gene TRBJ2-3; 11 nucleotides match TRBD2. Unmatched junction bases numbered 10, after V lost 4 bases and J lost 7 bases. This CDR3 region has 16 residues. The CDR3, as DNA: TGTGCCAGCAGTTGGGTTAAACTAGCGGGGGACCATACGCAGTATTTT. This translates into CASSWVKLAGDHTQYF.

The chain has TRBV7-9 and TRBJ2-1; 10 nucleotides agree with TRBD2. The CDR3 is made up of 15 amino acids. CDR1 and CDR2 (germline): SEHNR, FQNEAQ (reference sequence). Germline trimming cut 5 bases from V and 7 bases from J; bases unmatched to any gene: 8. CDR3 in DNA: TGTGCCAGCAGCCCGCCCGGGACTAGCGTGAATGAGCAGTTCTTC. This encodes CASSPPGTSVNEQFF.

This chain links TRBV6-1 with TRBJ2-1; 12 bases map to TRBD2. Germline-derived CDR1 and CDR2 are MNHNS and SASEGT. After removal of 6 bases from V and 10 bases from J, the junction contained 4 bases not matched to a gene. CDR3 length equals 13 residues. The CDR3 loop reads CASRASGRGEQFF. The CDR3 coding sequence is TGTGCCAGCAGGGCTAGCGGGAGGGGCGAGCAGTTCTTC.

This clonotype was counted at least ten times. The chain is built from TRBV4-3 and TRBJ2-7, with a possible D match to TRBD1 (7 bases). Trimming removed 1 base at V and 4 bases at J, with 14 bases between. This CDR3 has 15 residues. Germline lookup yields CDR1 LGHNA and CDR2 YSLEER. The CDR3 nucleotides read TGCGCCAGCAGCCAAGCTCCCCAGGGGGGTTACGAGCAGTACTTC. Translating gives CASSQAPQGGYEQYF.

This clonotype was seen many times. The junction does not match germline at one end; this may be a read error. The CDR3 sequence: CASSELADYNEQFF. The CDR3 DNA reads TGCGCCAGCAGCGAACTAGCGGACTACAATGAGCAGTTCTTC. The gene calls are TRBV6-1 and TRBJ2-1, with 8 positions matching TRBD2. Germline CDR1 MNHNS, CDR2 SASEGT. This CDR3 is built from 14 residues.

Here the CDR3 DNA reads TGTGCCAGCAGCTCACTGACTAGCGGGAGGGCCAAGGAGACCCAGTACTTC. Protein: CASSSLTSGRAKETQYF. The rearrangement uses TRBV13 and TRBJ2-5; 14 bases align to TRBD2. Unmatched junction bases numbered 9, after V lost 4 bases and J lost 5 bases. The length of the CDR3 is 17 residues. Germline values: CDR1 PRHDT, CDR2 FYEKMQ (reference sequence).

This clonotype was counted a few times. The chain is built from TRBV29-1 and TRBJ1-2, with D maybe TRBD1 (6 bases). The CDR3 sequence is 14 residues long. The germline V gene has CDR1 SQVTM and CDR2 ANQGSEA. Trimming removed 4 bases from V and 4 bases from J, with 16 bases in between. In nucleotides, the CDR3 is TGCAGCGTTGGGGGGCGACACCACTTCTATGGCTACACCTTC. Amino acid sequence: CSVGGRHHFYGYTF.

This clonotype was recorded many times. The chain links TRBV4-1 to TRBJ1-4; TRBD1 is a possible D gene (6 bases). Germline V gene data show CDR1 as MGHRA and CDR2 as YSYEKL. The V end was cut by 0 bases, the J end by 7 bases, with 12 bases between. The CDR3 totals 15 residues. The CDR3 here is CASSQESRGGEKLFF. The CDR3 nucleotides are TGCGCCAGCAGCCAAGAATCCAGGGGAGGTGAAAAACTGTTTTTT.

At least ten counts were recorded for this clonotype. The chain is built from TRBV4-2 and TRBJ2-7; 7 bases are a match to TRBD1. Germline CDR1 is LGHNA and CDR2 is YNFKEQ. The CDR3 runs 15 residues. V lost 2 bases, J lost 3 bases, and 7 bases stayed unmatched. This chain's CDR3 is CASSQLIDRDYEQYF. The CDR3 bases are TGTGCCAGCAGCCAATTAATCGACAGGGACTACGAGCAGTACTTC.

The chain has TRBV29-1 and TRBJ2-1, with 7 bases fitting TRBD2. CDR1 is SQVTM and CDR2 is ANQGSEA in the germline V gene. The ends lost 0 bases at V and 6 bases at J; junction bases unmatched: 11. The length of the CDR3 is 16 residues. The CDR3 DNA is TGCAGCGTTGAAGAGCGGGAGCTTAAGGTGGCCAATGAGCAGTTCTTC. This sequence encodes CSVEERELKVANEQFF.

This clonotype was counted ten times or more. This sequence joins TRBV7-9 and TRBJ2-3; 7 bases line up with TRBD2. The CDR3 spans 12 residues. V lost 8 bases, J lost 5 bases, and 4 bases stayed unmatched. Germline-derived CDR1 and CDR2 are SEHNR and FQNEAQ (reference sequence). The CDR3, as DNA: TGTGCCAGCTGGGGAGGGGAAGATACGCAGTATTTT. It codes for CASWGGEDTQYF.

The V call is TRBV2, the J call TRBJ2-5; D is unclear. Germline V CDR1 and CDR2: SNHLY, FYNNEI. The CDR3 consists of 14 residues. Trimming removed 3 bases at V and 5 bases at J, with 13 bases between. The CDR3 here is CASSDRLGRETQYF. As DNA, the CDR3 is TGTGCCAGCAGTGACAGGTTAGGTAGGGAGACCCAGTACTTC.

CDR3 in amino acids: CASGLVTGPTYNEQFF. DNA for the CDR3: TGTGCTAGTGGTTTGGTGACAGGGCCGACATACAATGAGCAGTTCTTC. J is TRBJ2-1 and V is TRBV12-5, with TRBD1 identical over 7 bases. Germline-derived CDR1 and CDR2 are LGHNT and FRNRAP. The CDR3 consists of 16 residues. V dropped 0 bases and J dropped 4; count of bases not matched to a gene: 6.

The V gene is TRBV6-1, the J gene TRBJ1-1; D is ambiguous. Germline V gene lookup returns CDR1 MNHNS and CDR2 SASEGT. Trimming stripped 3 bases from V and 8 bases from J, with 16 bases between. This CDR3 is 14 amino acids long. CDR3 amino acids: CASSEGMGRLEAFF. The CDR3 DNA follows: TGTGCCAGCAGTGAGGGGATGGGAAGGCTCGAAGCTTTCTTT.

This clonotype was found a few times. The chain couples TRBV7-2 to TRBJ2-1; D is undetermined. The V and J ends lost 2 bases and 1 base respectively, with 15 bases between them. This CDR3 region has 17 residues. Germline V gene data show CDR1 as SGHTA and CDR2 as FQGNSA. The CDR3 sequence: CASSLFIVYASYNEQFF. DNA of the CDR3: TGTGCCAGCAGCTTATTTATCGTCTACGCTTCCTACAATGAGCAGTTCTTC.

The CDR3 nucleotides read TGTGCCAGCAGACTACTCGGGACAGATCAAGAGACCCAGTACTTC. Its protein product is CASRLLGTDQETQYF. The chain uses TRBV28 and TRBJ2-5, with 7 bases aligning to TRBD1. CDR1 is MDHEN and CDR2 is SYDVKM in the germline V gene. V lost 6 bases and J lost 2; bases outside the gene matches: 9. The CDR3 covers 15 residues.

This clonotype was seen more than once but under ten times. The rearrangement links TRBV20-1 to TRBJ1-1; D gene ambiguous. CDR1 and CDR2 from the germline V gene are DFQATT and SNEGSKA (reference sequence). Trimming left V 3 bases short and J 5 bases short, with 19 bases between. This CDR3 contains 15 residues. For the CDR3, the DNA is TGCAGTGCTAGTATCCCCCTTGGAGGGAGAACTGAAGCTTTCTTT. Translation: CSASIPLGGRTEAFF.

This chain connects TRBV20-1 to TRBJ2-7, with TRBD2 matching over 7 bases. The CDR3 totals 16 residues. The germline gives CDR1 DFQATT, CDR2 SNEGSKA (reference sequence). J was trimmed by 3 bases and V by 0 bases; bases with no gene match: 11. The CDR3 region has the DNA TGCAGTGCTAGAGATGGTGTGGGAAAGCGGGACTACGAGCAGTACTTC. Protein sequence: CSARDGVGKRDYEQYF.

This clonotype has a count of ten or more. The chain is built from TRBV2 and TRBJ2-1; maybe TRBD2 (6 bases). The CDR3 consists of 14 residues. V lost 5 bases, J lost 6 bases, and 14 bases lay in between. Germline V gene data show CDR1 as SNHLY and CDR2 as FYNNEI. CDR3 coding DNA: TGTGCCAGCAGTCCTCGGGACTTTCTCAATGAGCAGTTCTTC. It encodes CASSPRDFLNEQFF.

The V call is TRBV4-2, the J call TRBJ2-7, with 11 bases aligning to TRBD2. CDR1 and CDR2 from the germline V gene are LGHNA and YNFKEQ. V trimming: 4 bases; J trimming: 6 bases; junction bases outside the gene matches: 5. The CDR3 length is 14 residues. The CDR3 is CASSPWTSGREQYF. The CDR3 nucleotides are TGTGCCAGCAGCCCGTGGACTAGCGGGCGCGAGCAGTACTTC.

This clonotype was observed a handful of times. The J gene is TRBJ2-1, the V gene TRBV20-1; 9 bases match TRBD2. Per germline, CDR1 DFQATT and CDR2 SNEGSKA (reference sequence). With V trimmed by 0 bases and J by 8 bases, 8 bases remained unmatched. The CDR3 runs to 15 residues. CDR3 coding DNA: TGCAGTGCTAGAGATACGCGGGAGGGCCGGTATGAGCAGTTCTTC. Translating it yields CSARDTREGRYEQFF.